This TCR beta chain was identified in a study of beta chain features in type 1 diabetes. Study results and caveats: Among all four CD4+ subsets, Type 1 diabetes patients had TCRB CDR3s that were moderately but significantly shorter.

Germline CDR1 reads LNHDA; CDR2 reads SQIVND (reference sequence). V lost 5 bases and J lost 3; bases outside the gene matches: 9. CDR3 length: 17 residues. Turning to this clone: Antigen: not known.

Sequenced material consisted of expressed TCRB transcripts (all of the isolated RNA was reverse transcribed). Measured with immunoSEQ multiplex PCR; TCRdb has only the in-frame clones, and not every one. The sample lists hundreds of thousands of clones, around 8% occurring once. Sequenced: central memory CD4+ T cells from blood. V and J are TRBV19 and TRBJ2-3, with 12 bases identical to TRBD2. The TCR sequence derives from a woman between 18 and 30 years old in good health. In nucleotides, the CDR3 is TGTGCCAGTAGTCGGCGACTAGCGGGAGATAATACAGATACGCAGTATTTT. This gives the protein CASSRRLAGDNTDTQYF.